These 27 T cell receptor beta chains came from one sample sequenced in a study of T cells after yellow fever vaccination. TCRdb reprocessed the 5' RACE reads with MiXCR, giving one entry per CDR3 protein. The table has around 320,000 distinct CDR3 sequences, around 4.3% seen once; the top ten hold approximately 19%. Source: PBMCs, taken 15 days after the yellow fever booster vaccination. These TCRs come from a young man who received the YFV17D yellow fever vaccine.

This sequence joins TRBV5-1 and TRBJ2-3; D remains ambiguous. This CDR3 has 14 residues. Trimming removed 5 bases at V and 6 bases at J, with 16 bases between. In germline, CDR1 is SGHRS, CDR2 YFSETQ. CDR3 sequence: CASSFRLADDTQYF. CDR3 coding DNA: TGCGCCAGCAGTTTTAGACTCGCTGACGATACGCAGTATTTT.

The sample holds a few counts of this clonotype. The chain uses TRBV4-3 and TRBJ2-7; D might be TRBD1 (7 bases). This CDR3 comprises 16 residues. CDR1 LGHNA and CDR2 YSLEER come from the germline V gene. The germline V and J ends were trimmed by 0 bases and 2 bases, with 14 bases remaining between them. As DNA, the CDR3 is TGCGCCAGCAGCCAAGACATCCCCAGGGGGGCCTACGAGCAGTACTTC. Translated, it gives CASSQDIPRGAYEQYF.

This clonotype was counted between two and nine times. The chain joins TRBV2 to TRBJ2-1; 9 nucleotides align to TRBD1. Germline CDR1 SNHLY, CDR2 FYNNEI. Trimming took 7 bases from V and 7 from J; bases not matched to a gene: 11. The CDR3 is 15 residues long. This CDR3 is CASTSRDRVLNEQFF. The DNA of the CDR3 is TGTGCCAGCACCTCCCGGGACAGGGTATTGAATGAGCAGTTCTTC.

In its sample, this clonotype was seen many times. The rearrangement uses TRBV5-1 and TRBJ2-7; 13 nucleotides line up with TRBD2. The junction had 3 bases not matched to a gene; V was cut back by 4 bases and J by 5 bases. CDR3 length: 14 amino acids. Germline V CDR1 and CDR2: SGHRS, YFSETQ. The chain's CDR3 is CASSPGLAGDEQYV. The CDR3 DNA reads TGCGCCAGCAGCCCCGGACTAGCGGGAGACGAGCAGTACGTC.

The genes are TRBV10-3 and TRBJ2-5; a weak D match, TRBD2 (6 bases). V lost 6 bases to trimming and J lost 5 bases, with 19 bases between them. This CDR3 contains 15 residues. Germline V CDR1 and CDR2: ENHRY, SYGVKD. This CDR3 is CAISPVKGGEETQYF. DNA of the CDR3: TGTGCCATCAGCCCCGTGAAGGGCGGGGAGGAGACCCAGTACTTC.

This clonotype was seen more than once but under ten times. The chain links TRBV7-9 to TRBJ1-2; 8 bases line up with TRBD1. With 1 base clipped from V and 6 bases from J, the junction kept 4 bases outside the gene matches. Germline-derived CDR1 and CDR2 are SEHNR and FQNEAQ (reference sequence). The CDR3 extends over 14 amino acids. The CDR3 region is CASSLVAGGNGYTF. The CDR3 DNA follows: TGTGCCAGCAGCTTAGTTGCAGGGGGCAATGGCTACACCTTC.

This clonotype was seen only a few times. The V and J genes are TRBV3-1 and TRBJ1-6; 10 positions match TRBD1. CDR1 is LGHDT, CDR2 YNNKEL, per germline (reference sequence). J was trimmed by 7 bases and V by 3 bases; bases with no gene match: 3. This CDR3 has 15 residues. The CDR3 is CASSHPGQGNSPLHF. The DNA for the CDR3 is TGTGCCAGCAGCCACCCGGGACAGGGGAATTCACCCCTCCACTTT.

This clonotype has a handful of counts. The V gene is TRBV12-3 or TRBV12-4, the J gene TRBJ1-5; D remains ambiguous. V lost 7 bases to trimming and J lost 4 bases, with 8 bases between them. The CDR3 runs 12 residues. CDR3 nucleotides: TGTGCCAGCATCCCCCGGAATCAGCCCCAGCATTTT. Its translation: CASIPRNQPQHF.

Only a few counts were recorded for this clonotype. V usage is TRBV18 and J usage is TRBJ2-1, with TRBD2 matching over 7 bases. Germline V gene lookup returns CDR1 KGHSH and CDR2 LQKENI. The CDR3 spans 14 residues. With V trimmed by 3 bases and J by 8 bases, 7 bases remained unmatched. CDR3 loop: CASSPGLADDEQFF. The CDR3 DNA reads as TGTGCCAGCTCACCTGGCCTAGCGGATGATGAGCAGTTCTTC.

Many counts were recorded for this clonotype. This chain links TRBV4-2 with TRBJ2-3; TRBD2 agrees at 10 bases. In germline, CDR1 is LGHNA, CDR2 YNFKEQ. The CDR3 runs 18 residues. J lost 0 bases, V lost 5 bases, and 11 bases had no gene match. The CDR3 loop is CASSVGSGGHPSTDTQYF. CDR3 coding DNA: TGTGCCAGCAGCGTGGGTAGCGGGGGGCACCCTAGCACAGATACGCAGTATTTT.

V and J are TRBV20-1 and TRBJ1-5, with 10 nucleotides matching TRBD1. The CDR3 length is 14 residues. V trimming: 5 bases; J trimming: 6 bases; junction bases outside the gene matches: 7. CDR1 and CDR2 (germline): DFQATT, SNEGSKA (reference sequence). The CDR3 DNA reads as TGCAGTGCTCGAGGGACAGGGGCGGGTCAGCCCCAGCATTTT. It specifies CSARGTGAGQPQHF.

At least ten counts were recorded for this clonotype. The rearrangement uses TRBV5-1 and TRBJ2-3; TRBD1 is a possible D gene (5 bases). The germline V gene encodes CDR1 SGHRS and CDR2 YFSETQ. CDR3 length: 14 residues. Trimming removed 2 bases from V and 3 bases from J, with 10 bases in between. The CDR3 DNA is TGCGCCAGCAGCTTTGTCAAGGGGACAGATACGCAGTATTTT. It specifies CASSFVKGTDTQYF.

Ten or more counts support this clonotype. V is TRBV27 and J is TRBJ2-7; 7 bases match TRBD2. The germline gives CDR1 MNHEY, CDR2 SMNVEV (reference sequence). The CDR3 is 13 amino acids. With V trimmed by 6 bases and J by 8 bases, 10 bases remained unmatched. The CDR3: CASRQEGTTKQYF. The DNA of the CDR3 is TGTGCCAGCAGACAAGAGGGGACTACGAAGCAGTACTTC.

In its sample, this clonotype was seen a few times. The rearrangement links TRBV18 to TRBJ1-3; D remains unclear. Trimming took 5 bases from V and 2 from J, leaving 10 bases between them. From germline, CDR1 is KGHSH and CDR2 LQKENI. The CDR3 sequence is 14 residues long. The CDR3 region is CASSSGGPGNTIYF. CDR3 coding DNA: TGTGCCAGCTCATCAGGAGGTCCTGGAAACACCATATATTTT.

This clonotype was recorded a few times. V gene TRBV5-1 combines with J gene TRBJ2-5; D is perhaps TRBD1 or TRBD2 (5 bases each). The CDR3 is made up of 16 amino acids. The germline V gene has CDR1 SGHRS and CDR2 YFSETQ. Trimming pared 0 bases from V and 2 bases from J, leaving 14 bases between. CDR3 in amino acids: CASSLAPGWGQETQYF. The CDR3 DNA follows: TGCGCCAGCAGCTTGGCCCCAGGGTGGGGGCAAGAGACCCAGTACTTC.

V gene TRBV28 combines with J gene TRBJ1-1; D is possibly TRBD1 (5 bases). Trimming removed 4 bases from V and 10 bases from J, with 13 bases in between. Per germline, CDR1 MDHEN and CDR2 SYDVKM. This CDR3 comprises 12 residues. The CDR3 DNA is TGTGCCAGCAGTTCCCTACGGGGGGGAGCTTTCTTT. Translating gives CASSSLRGGAFF.

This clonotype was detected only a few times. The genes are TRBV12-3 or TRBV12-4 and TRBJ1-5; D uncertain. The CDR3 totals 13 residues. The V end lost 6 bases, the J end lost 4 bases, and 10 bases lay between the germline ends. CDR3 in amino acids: CASSPRVNQPQHF. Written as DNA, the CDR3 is TGTGCCAGCAGCCCAAGGGTGAATCAGCCCCAGCATTTT.

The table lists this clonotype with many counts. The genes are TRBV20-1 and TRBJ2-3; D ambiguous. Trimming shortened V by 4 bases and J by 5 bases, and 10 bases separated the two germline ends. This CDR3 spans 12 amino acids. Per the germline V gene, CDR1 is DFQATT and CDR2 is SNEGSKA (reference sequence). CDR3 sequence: CSANLRGDTQYF. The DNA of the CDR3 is TGCAGTGCTAACCTAAGAGGAGATACGCAGTATTTT.

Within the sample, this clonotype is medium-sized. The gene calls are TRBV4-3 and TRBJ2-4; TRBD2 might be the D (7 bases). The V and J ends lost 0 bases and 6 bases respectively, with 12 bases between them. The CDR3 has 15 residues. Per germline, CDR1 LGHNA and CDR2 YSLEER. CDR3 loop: CASSQDFGGPNIQYF. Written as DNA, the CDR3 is TGCGCCAGCAGCCAAGATTTCGGGGGGCCAAACATTCAGTACTTC.

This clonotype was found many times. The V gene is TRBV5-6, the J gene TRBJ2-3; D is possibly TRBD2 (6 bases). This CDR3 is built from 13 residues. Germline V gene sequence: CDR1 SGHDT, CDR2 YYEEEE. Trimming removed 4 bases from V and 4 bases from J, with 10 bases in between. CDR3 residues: CASSIWGADTQYF. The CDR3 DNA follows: TGTGCCAGCAGCATATGGGGGGCAGATACGCAGTATTTT.

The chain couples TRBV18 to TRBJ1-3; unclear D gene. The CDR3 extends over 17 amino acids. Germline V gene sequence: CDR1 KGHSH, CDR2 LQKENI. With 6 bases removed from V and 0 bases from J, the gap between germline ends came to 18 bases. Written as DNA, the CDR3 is TGTGCCAGCTCGCCCTCGGGCCAGGCGAGCTCTGGAAACACCATATATTTT. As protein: CASSPSGQASSGNTIYF.

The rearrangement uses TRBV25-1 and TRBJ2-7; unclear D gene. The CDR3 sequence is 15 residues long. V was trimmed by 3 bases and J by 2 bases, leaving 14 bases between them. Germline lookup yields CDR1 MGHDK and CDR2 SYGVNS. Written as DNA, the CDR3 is TGTGCCAGCAGTGAGAATAATGGGGAAGCCTACGAGCAGTACTTC. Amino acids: CASSENNGEAYEQYF.

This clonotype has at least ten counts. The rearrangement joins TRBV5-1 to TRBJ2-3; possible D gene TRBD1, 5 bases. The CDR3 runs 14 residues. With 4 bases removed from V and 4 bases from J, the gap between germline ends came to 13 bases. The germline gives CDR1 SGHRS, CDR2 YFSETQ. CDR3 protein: CASSVDTAADTQYF. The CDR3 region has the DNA TGCGCCAGCAGCGTGGACACCGCGGCAGATACGCAGTATTTT.

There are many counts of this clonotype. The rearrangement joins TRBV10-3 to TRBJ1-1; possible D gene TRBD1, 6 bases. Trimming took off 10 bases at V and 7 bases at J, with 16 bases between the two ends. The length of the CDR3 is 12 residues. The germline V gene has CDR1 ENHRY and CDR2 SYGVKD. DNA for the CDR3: TGTGCCAGCCAAACGGGGGCGAATGAAGCTTTCTTT. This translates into CASQTGANEAFF.

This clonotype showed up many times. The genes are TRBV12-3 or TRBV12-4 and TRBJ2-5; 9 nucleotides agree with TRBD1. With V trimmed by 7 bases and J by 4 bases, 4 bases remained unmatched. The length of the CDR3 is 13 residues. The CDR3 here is CASTRDRAETQYF. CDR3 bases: TGTGCCAGCACCCGGGACAGGGCAGAGACCCAGTACTTC.

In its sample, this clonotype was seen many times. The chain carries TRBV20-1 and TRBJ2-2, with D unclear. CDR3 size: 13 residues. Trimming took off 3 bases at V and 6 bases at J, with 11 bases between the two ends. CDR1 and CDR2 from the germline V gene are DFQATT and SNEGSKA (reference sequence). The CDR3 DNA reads TGCAGTGCTAGTGATTCCGCGGCCGGGGAGCTGTTTTTT. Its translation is CSASDSAAGELFF.

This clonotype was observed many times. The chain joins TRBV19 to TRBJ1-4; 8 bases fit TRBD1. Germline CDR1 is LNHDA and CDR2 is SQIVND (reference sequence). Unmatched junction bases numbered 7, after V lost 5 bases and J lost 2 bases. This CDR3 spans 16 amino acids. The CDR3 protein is CASSGTGAATNEKLFF. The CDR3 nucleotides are TGTGCCAGTAGTGGGACAGGAGCCGCGACTAATGAAAAACTGTTTTTT.